This TCR beta chain was found in a study of blood T cell repertoires in COVID-19. Unmatched junction bases numbered 7, after V lost 6 bases and J lost 10 bases. CDR1 and CDR2 from the germline V gene are SQVTM and ANQGSEA. This CDR3 is built from 13 residues. Recovery meant two consecutive negative NP/OP PCR tests, professional clearance, or resolved symptoms. Profiling relied on immunoSEQ multiplex PCR, and the TCRdb table lists in-frame clones only, not all of them. The sample holds about 280,000 clones, 85% seen once. This TCR derives from a woman in her fifties or sixties who had recovered from COVID-19. The chain is built from TRBV29-1 and TRBJ2-1; 12 bases fit TRBD2. Sequencing was done on a sample of PBMCs or T cells enriched from blood (not recorded which). CDR3: CSVTSGGIWEQFF. The CDR3, as DNA: TGCAGCGTCACTAGCGGGGGGATTTGGGAGCAGTTCTTC.